The clone carrying this T cell receptor beta chain has only a few counts. The time point here: patch test 1, 2 weeks after DPC sensitization. Treatment here: therapeutic diphenylcyclopropenone sensitization with weekly scalp DPC. This CDR3 has 13 residues. Trimming took 3 bases from V and 0 from J, leaving 5 bases between them. Per germline, CDR1 MNHEY and CDR2 SMNVEV (reference sequence). The sample comes from a study of human T cells and chemical hapten exposure. Overall study context: Recorded diagnoses among the mostly female patients were alopecia areata, totalis or universalis.

TCRdb recomputed calls from the RACE reads with MiXCR, one row per CDR3 protein. The sample consists of 70,000 to 80,000 distinct CDR3 sequences, around a third of them appearing once. J is TRBJ1-2 and V is TRBV27; D uncertain. The sample here was whole blood, taken in connection with sensitization to the hapten diphenylcyclopropenone (DPC). The TCR comes from a man aged 40-49 years with alopecia areata. Some clones in this sample may be carry-over from other donors' samples. In DNA, the CDR3 is TGTGCCAGCAGTTTGGCCGCTAACTATGGCTACACCTTC. Residues: CASSLAANYGYTF.